Each of the 4 T cell receptor beta chains below was sequenced from the same sample in a study of T-cell memory formation after mild COVID-19. Each CDR3 protein gets one entry after TCRdb re-called the 5' RACE reads with MiXCR. Seen here are 200,000 to 300,000 distinct CDR3 sequences, approximately 10% observed once, and the top ten hold around a fifth. The sequencing input was PBMCs or a T cell subset sorted from them (not recorded which). These receptors originate from a man aged 18 to 30 who had mild COVID-19 (a few samples of this study predate the infection). Cell type and time point are not known.

In the case of this clonotype: Just one base apart from a much larger clone, this may be a read error. The V gene is TRBV5-1, the J gene TRBJ2-7; TRBD1 aligns across 7 bases. V was pared by 0 bases and J by 6 bases, with 3 bases of the junction left unmatched. The CDR3 spans 13 residues. Germline CDR1 is SGHRS and CDR2 is YFSETQ. The DNA of the CDR3 is TGCGCCAGCAGCTTGGGGAACAGGGGCGAGCAGTACTTC. Its translation: CASSLGNRGEQYF.

V is TRBV29-1 and J is TRBJ2-2, with 12 bases identical to TRBD2. Germline trimming cut 6 bases from V and 0 bases from J; bases unmatched to any gene: 5. This CDR3 contains 16 residues. CDR1 and CDR2 (germline): SQVTM, ANQGSEA. The CDR3 DNA reads TGCAGCGTGGTTCTAGCGGGGGGGGCGAACACCGGGGAGCTGTTTTTT. It codes for CSVVLAGGANTGELFF.

This clonotype turned up a few times. V gene TRBV6-5 combines with J gene TRBJ2-2; 7 positions match TRBD1. The CDR3 runs 14 residues. Germline V gene data show CDR1 as MNHEY and CDR2 as SVGAGI. The V gene end was trimmed by 6 bases and the J gene end by 4 bases; junction bases not matched to a gene: 5. The CDR3 sequence is CASRPRGSTGELFF. In DNA form, the CDR3 reads TGTGCCAGCAGACCCAGGGGGAGCACCGGGGAGCTGTTTTTT.

This clonotype was found a few times. The chain carries TRBV12-3 or TRBV12-4 and TRBJ1-2, with 10 bases matching TRBD1. J lost 4 bases, V lost 5 bases, and 7 bases had no gene match. The length of the CDR3 is 15 residues. The CDR3 DNA sequence: TGTGCCAGCAGTCTGCCGGGACAGGGGATCTATGGCTACACCTTC. Amino acid sequence: CASSLPGQGIYGYTF.